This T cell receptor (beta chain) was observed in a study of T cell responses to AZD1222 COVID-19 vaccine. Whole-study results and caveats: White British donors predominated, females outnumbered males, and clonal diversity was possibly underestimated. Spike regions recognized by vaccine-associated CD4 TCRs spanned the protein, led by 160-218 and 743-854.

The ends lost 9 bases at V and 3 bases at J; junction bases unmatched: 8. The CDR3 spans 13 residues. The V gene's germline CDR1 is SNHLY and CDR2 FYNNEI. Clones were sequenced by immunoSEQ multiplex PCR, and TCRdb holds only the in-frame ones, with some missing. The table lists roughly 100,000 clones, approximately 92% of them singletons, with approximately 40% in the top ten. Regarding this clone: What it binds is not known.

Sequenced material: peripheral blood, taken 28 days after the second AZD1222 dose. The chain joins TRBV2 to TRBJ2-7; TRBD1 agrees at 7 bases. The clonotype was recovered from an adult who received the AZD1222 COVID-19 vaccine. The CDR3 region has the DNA TGTGCCAGTTGCCGGGACAGCAACTACGAGCAGTACTTC. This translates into CASCRDSNYEQYF. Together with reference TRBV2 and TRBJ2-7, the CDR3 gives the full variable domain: EPEVTQTPSHQVTQMGQEVILRCVPISNHLYFYWYRQILGQKVEFLVSFYNNEISEKSEIFDDQFSVERPDGSNFTLKIRSTKLEDSAMYFCASCRDSNYEQYFGPGTRLTVT.